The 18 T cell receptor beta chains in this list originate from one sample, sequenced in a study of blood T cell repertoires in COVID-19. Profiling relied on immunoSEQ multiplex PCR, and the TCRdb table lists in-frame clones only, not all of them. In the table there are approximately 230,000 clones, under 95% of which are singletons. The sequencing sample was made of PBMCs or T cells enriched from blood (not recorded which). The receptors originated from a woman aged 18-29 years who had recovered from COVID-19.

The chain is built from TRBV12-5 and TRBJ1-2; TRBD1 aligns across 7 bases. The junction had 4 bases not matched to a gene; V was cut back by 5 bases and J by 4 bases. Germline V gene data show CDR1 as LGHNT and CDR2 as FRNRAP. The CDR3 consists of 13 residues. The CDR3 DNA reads TGTGCTAGTGGTACAGGGGATCGCTATGGCTACACCTTC. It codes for CASGTGDRYGYTF. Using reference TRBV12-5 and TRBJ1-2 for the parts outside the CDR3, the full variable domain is DARVTQTPRHKVTEMGQEVTMRCQPILGHNTVFWYRQTMMQGLELLAYFRNRAPLDDSGMPKDRFSAEMPDATLATLKIQPSEPRDSAVYFCASGTGDRYGYTFGSGTRLTVV.

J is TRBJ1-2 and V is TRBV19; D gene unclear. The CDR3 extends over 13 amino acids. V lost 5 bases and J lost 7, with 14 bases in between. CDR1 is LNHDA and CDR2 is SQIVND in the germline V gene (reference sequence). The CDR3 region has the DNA TGTGCCAGTAGTCGAACCGGCGGCACTGGCTACACCTTC. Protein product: CASSRTGGTGYTF. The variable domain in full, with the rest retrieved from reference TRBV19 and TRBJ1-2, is DGGITQSPKYLFRKEGQNVTLSCEQNLNHDAMYWYRQDPGQGLRLIYYSQIVNDFQKGDIAEGYSVSREKKESFPLTVTSAQKNPTAFYLCASSRTGGTGYTFGSGTRLTVV.

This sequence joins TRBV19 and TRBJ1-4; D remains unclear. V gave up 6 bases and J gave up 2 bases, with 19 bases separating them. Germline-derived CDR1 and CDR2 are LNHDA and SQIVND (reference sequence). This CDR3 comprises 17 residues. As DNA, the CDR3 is TGTGCCAGTAGATTATCCTCGTTGGGGAGCACTAATGAAAAACTGTTTTTT. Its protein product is CASRLSSLGSTNEKLFF.

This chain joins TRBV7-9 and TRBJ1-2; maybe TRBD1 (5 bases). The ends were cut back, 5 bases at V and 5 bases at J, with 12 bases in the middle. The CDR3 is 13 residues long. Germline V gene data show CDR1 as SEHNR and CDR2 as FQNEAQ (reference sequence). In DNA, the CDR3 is TGTGCCAGCAGCAATACAGGTTCTTATGGCTACACCTTC. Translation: CASSNTGSYGYTF.

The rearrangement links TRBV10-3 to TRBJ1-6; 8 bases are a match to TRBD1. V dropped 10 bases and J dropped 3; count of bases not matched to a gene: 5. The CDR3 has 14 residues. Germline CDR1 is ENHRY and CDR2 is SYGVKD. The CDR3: CATTDRDYNSPLHF. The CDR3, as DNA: TGTGCCACTACGGACAGGGACTATAATTCACCCCTCCACTTT.

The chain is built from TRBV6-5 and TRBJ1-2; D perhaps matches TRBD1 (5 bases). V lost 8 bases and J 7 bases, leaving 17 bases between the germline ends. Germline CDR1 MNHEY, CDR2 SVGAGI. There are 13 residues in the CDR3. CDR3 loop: CASEQDPIGGYTF. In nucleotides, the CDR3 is TGTGCCAGCGAACAGGACCCTATCGGTGGCTACACCTTC.

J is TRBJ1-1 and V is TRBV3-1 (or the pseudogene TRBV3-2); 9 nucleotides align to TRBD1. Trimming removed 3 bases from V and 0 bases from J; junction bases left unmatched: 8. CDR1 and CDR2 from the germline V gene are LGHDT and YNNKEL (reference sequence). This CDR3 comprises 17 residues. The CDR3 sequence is CASSHEDRGRVNTEAFF. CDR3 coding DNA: TGTGCCAGCAGCCATGAGGACAGGGGAAGGGTGAACACTGAAGCTTTCTTT.

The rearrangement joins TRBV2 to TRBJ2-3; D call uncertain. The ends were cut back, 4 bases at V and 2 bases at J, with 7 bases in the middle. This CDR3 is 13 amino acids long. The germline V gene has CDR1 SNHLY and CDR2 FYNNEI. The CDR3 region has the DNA TGTGCCAGCAGTGTGTCCTTCACAGATACGCAGTATTTT. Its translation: CASSVSFTDTQYF. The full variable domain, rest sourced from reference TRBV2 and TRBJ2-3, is EPEVTQTPSHQVTQMGQEVILRCVPISNHLYFYWYRQILGQKVEFLVSFYNNEISEKSEIFDDQFSVERPDGSNFTLKIRSTKLEDSAMYFCASSVSFTDTQYFGPGTRLTVL.

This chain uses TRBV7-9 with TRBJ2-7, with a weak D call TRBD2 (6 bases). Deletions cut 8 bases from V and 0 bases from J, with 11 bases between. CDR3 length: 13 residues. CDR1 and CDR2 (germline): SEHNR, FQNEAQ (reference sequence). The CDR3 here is CASGGISSYEQYF. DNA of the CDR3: TGTGCCAGCGGAGGGATTAGCTCCTACGAGCAGTACTTC.

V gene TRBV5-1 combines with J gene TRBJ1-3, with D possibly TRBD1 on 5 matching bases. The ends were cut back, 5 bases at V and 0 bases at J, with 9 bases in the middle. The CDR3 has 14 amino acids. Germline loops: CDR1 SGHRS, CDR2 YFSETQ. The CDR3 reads CASREGFSGNTIYF. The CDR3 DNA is TGCGCCAGCAGGGAGGGGTTCTCTGGAAACACCATATATTTT.

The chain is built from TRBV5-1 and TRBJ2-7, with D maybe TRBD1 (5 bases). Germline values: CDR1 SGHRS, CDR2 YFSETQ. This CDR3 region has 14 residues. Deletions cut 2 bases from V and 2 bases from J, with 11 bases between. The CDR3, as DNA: TGCGCCAGCAGCTTAGACAGTCGGCCCTACGAGCAGTACTTC. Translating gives CASSLDSRPYEQYF.

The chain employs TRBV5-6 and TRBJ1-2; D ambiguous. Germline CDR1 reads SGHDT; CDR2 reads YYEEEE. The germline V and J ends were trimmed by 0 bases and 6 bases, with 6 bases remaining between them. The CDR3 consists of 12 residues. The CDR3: CASSLVTDGYTF. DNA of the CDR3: TGTGCCAGCAGCTTGGTCACTGATGGCTACACCTTC. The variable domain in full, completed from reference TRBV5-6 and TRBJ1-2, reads DAGVTQSPTHLIKTRGQQVTLRCSPKSGHDTVSWYQQALGQGPQFIFQYYEEEERQRGNFPDRFSGHQFPNYSSELNVNALLLGDSALYLCASSLVTDGYTFGSGTRLTVV.

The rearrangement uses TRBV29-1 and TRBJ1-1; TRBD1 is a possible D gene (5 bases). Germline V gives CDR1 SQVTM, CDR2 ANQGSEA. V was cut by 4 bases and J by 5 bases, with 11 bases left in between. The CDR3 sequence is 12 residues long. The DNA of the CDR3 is TGCAGCGTTGGTAGGAGGGGTACTGAAGCTTTCTTT. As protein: CSVGRRGTEAFF. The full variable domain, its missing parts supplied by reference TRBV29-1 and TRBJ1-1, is SAVISQKPSRDICQRGTSLTIQCQVDSQVTMMFWYRQQPGQSLTLIATANQGSEATYESGFVIDKFPISRPNLTFSTLTVSNMSPEDSSIYLCSVGRRGTEAFFGQGTRLTVV.

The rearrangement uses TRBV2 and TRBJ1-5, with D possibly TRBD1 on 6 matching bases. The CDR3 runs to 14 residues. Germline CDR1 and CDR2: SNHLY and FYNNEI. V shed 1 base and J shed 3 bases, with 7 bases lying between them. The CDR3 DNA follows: TGTGCCAGCAGTGAAGGACAGGTCAATCAGCCCCAGCATTTT. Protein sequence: CASSEGQVNQPQHF.

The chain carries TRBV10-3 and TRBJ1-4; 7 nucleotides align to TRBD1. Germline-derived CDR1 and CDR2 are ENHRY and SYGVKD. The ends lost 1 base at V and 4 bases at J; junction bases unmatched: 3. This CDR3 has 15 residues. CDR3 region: CAISEFRDSNEKLFF. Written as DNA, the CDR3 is TGTGCCATCAGTGAGTTCCGGGACAGTAATGAAAAACTGTTTTTT.

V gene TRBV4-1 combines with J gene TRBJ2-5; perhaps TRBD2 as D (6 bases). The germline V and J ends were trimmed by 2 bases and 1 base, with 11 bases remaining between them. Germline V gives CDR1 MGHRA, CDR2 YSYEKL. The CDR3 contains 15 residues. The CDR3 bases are TGCGCCAGCAGCCAATCCCCGGGGGTCCAAGAGACCCAGTACTTC. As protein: CASSQSPGVQETQYF.

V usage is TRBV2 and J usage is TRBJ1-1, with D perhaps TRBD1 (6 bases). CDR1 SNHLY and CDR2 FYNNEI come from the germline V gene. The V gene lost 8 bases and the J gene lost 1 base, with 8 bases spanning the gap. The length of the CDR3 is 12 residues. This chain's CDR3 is CASLTGNTEAFF. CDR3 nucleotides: TGTGCCAGCTTGACAGGGAACACTGAAGCTTTCTTT.

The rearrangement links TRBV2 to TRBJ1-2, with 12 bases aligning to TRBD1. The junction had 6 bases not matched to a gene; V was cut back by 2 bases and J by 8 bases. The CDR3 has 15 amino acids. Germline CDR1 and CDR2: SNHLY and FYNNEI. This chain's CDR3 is CASSEMGQGAGGYTF. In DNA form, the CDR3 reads TGTGCCAGCAGTGAAATGGGACAGGGGGCGGGAGGCTACACCTTC.